This T cell receptor (beta chain) was identified in a study of technical replicates of blood from several donors. Clones were sequenced by immunoSEQ multiplex PCR, and TCRdb holds only the in-frame ones, with some missing. This table holds under 110,000 clones, 96% found once. The CDR3 length is 13 residues. CDR1 MNHEY and CDR2 SMNVEV come from the germline V gene (reference sequence). V was pared by 3 bases and J by 1 base, with 5 bases between. This chain uses TRBV27 with TRBJ2-3, with a possible D match to TRBD2 (5 bases). This TCR was sampled from a human donor in good health. The sequencing sample was made of T cells isolated from PBMCs. The CDR3 DNA sequence: TGTGCCAGCAGTTTGAGGGGCACAGATACGCAGTATTTT. This sequence encodes CASSLRGTDTQYF.